Sequencing of this T cell receptor (beta chain) was carried out in a study of cytomegalovirus exposure and HLA in healthy donors. As for this clone: Its matching antigen is unknown.

Clones were sequenced by immunoSEQ multiplex PCR, and TCRdb holds only the in-frame ones, with some missing. Among some 310,000 clones, 70% to 90% were seen once, and the ten largest hold approximately 0.9%. The donors were members of the validation cohort, which comprised 100 to 150 subjects and was separate from the first cohort of 730 or so subjects. Overall study results and limits: According to a later analysis, TCR clusters from the first cohort tended to co-occur in the 100 to 150 validation repertoires.

Per the germline V gene, CDR1 is SGHDN and CDR2 is FVKESK. The CDR3 extends over 13 amino acids. V was trimmed by 2 bases and J by 5 bases, leaving 10 bases between them. The receptor was isolated from a man younger than 40 in good health and CMV-seronegative. The chain carries TRBV14 and TRBJ2-7, with no clear D. Sequenced input: PBMCs. CDR3 DNA sequence: TGTGCCAGCAGCCAACCCCCATTCCACGAGCAGTACTTC. It encodes CASSQPPFHEQYF.